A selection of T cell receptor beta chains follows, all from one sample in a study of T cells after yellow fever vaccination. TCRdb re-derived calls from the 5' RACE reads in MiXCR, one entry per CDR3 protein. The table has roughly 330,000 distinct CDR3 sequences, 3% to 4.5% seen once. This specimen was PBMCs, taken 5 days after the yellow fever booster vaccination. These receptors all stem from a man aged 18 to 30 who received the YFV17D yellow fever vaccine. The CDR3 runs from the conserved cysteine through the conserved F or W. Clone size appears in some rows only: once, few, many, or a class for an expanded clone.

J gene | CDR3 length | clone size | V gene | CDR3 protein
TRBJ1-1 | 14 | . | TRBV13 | CASSSQGSVAEAFF
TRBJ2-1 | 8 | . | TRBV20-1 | CSAPGGFF
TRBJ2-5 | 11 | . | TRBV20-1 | CSATGLETQYF
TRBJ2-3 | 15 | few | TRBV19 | CASRSLAGSGDTQYF
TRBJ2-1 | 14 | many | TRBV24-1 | CATSDRIPPNEQFF
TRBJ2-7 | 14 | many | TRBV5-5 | CASSPQGAFNEQYF
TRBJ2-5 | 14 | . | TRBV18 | CASSQGQDIQTQYF
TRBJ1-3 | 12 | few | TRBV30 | CAWRWKGNTIYF
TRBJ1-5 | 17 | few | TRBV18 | CASSATGTGYSNQPQHF
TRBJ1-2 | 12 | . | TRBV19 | CASRDSFYGYTF
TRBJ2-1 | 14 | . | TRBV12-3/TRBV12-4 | CASSLKVIPGEQFF
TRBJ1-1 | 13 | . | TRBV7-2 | CASSLTSGELAFF
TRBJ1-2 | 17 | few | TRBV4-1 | CASSQVGQGAIRNGYTF
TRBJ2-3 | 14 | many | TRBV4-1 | CASSRPGPGDTQYF
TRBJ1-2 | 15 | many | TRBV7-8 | CASSSTIRDFYGYTF
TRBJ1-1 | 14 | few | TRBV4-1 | CASSHKEMNTEAFF
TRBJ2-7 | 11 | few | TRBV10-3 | CAISPNYEQYF
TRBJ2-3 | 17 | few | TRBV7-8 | CASSPQRIGRSTDTQYF
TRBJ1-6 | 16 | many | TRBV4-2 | CASSPDRGALGSPLHF
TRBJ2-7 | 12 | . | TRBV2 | CASSEQSDEQYF
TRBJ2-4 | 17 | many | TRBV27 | CASSFQGLAGGWNIQYF
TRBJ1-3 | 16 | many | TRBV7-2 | CASSLVSGGSGNTIYF
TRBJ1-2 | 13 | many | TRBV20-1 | CSASVDINYGYTF
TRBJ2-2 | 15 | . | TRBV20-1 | CSAPTSGANTGELFF
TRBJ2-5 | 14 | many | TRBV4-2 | CASSQDQSQETQYF
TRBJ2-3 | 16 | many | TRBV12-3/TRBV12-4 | CASSFTGGRRTDTQYF